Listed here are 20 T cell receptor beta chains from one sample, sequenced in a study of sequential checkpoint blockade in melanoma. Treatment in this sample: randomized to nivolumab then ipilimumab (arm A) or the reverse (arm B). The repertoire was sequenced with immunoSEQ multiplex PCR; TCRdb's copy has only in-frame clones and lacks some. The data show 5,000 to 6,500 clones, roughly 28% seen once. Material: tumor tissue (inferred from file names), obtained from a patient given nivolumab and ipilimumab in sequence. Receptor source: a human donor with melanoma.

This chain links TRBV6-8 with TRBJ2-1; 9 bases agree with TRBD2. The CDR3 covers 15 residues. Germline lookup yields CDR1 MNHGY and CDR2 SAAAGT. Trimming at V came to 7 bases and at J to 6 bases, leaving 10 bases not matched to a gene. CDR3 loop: CASTPGRTSVNEQFF. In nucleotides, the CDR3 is TGTGCCAGCACCCCAGGAAGGACTAGCGTCAATGAGCAGTTCTTC.

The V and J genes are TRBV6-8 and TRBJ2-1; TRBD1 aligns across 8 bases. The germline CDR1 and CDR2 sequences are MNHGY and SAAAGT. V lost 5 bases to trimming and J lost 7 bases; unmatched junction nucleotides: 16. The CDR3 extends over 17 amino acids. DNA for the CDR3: TGTGCCAGCAGTAAGTCGGTGACAGGGGAACGTTGGAATGAGCAGTTCTTC. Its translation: CASSKSVTGERWNEQFF.

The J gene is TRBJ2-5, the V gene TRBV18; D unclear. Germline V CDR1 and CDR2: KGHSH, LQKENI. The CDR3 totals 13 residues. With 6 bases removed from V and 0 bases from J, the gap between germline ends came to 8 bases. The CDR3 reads CASSPQYQETQYF. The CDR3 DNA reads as TGTGCCAGCTCCCCCCAGTACCAAGAGACCCAGTACTTC.

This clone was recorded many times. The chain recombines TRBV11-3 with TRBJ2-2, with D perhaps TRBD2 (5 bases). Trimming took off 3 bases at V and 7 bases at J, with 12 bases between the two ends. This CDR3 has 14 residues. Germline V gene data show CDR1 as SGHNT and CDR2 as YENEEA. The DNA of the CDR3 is TGTGCCAGCAGCTTGAGCGGAGCTTACGGGGAGCTGTTTTTT. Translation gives CASSLSGAYGELFF. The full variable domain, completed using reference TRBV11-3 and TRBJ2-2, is EAGVVQSPRYKIIEKKQPVAFWCNPISGHNTLYWYLQNLGQGPELLIRYENEEAVDDSQLPKDRFSAERLKGVDSTLKIQPAELGDSAVYLCASSLSGAYGELFFGEGSRLTVL.

Here the CDR3 DNA reads TGTGCCAGCAGTTACGGGACAGGAAATTCACCCCTCCACTTT. This encodes CASSYGTGNSPLHF. The chain combines TRBV6-8 with TRBJ1-6; 8 nucleotides agree with TRBD1. The trim removed 2 bases at V and 7 bases at J, leaving 1 base unmatched. This CDR3 is built from 14 residues. Germline-derived CDR1 and CDR2 are MNHGY and SAAAGT.

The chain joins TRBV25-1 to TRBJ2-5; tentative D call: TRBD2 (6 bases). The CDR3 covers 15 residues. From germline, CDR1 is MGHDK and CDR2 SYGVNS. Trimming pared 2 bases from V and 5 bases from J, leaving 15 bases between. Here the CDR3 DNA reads TGTGCCAGCAGTGAAGGACCCCCAAGCGGGGAGACCCAGTACTTC. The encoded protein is CASSEGPPSGETQYF.

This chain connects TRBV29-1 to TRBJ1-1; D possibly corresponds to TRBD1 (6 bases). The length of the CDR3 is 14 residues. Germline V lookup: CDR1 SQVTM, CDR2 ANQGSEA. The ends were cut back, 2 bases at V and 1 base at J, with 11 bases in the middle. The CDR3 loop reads CSVEWGGWNTEAFF. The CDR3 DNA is TGCAGCGTTGAATGGGGGGGCTGGAACACTGAAGCTTTCTTT.

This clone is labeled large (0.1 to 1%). CDR3: CASSRSVLGVPETQYF. CDR3 nucleotide sequence: TGTGCCAGCAGCAGAAGTGTACTAGGCGTCCCAGAGACCCAGTACTTC. This chain uses TRBV9 with TRBJ2-5; TRBD2 is a possible D gene (5 bases). This CDR3 has 16 amino acids. Trimming removed 4 bases at V and 4 bases at J, with 20 bases between. In germline, CDR1 is SGDLS, CDR2 YYNGEE.

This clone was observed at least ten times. CDR3 in DNA: TGTGCCAGCAGCTTAGGAGGGACAGCGGCGGCAGTAGGGGAGACCCAGTACTTC. It encodes CASSLGGTAAAVGETQYF. V and J are TRBV11-3 and TRBJ2-5; 7 bases fit TRBD1. The ends lost 1 base at V and 5 bases at J; junction bases unmatched: 16. This CDR3 is built from 18 residues. CDR1 SGHNT and CDR2 YENEEA come from the germline V gene.

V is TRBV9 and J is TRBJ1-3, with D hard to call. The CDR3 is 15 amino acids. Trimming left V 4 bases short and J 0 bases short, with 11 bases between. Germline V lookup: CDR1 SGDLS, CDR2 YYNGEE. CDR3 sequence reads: CASSITGNSGNTIYF. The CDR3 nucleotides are TGTGCCAGCAGCATTACCGGAAACTCTGGAAACACCATATATTTT.

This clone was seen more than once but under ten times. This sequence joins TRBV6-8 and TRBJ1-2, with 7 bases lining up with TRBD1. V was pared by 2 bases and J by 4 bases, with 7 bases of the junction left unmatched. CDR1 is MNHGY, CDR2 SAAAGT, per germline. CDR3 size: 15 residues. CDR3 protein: CASSYQGGASYGYTF. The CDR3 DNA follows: TGTGCCAGCAGTTACCAGGGGGGAGCGAGCTATGGCTACACCTTC.

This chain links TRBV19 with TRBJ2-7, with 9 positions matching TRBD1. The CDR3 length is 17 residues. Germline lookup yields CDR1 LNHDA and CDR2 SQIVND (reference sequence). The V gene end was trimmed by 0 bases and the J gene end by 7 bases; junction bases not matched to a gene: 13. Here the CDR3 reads CASSIDGDRAFPLEQYF. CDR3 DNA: TGTGCCAGTAGTATAGATGGGGACAGGGCCTTCCCATTGGAGCAGTACTTC. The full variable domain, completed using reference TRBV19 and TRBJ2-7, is DGGITQSPKYLFRKEGQNVTLSCEQNLNHDAMYWYRQDPGQGLRLIYYSQIVNDFQKGDIAEGYSVSREKKESFPLTVTSAQKNPTAFYLCASSIDGDRAFPLEQYFGPGTRLTVT.

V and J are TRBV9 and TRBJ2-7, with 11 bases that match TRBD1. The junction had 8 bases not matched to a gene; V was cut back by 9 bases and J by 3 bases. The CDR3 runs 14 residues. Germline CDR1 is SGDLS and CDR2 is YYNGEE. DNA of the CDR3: TGTGCCAACAAGGCGGGACAGGGGGACTACGAGCAGTACTTC. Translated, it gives CANKAGQGDYEQYF.

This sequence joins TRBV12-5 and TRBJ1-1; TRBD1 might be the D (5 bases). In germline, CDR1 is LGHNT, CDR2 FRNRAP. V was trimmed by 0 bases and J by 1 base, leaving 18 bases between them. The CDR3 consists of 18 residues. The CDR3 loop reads CASGLVPLRQSRNTEAFF. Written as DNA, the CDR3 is TGTGCTAGTGGTTTGGTTCCCCTGCGACAGTCGAGGAACACTGAAGCTTTCTTT.

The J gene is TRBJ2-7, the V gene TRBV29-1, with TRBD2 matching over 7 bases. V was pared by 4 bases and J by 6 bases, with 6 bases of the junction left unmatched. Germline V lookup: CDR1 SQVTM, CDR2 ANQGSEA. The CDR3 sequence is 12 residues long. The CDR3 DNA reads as TGCAGCGTTGGGGCTAGCGGATTCGAGCAGTACTTC. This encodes CSVGASGFEQYF.

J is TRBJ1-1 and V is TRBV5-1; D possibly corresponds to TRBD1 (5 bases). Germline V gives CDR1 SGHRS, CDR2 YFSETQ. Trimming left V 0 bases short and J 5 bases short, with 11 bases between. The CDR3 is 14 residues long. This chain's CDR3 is CASSLEGRGTEAFF. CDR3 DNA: TGCGCCAGCAGCTTGGAGGGGCGAGGAACTGAAGCTTTCTTT.

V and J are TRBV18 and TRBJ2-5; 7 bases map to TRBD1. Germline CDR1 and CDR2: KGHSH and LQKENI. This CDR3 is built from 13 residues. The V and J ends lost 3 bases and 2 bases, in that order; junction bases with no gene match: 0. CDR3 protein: CASSPGQQETQYF. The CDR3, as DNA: TGTGCCAGCTCACCGGGACAGCAAGAGACCCAGTACTTC.

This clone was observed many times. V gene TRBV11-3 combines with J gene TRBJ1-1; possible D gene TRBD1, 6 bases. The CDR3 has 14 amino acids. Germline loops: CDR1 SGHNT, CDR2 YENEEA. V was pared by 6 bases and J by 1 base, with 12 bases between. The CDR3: CASRRQAGNTEAFF. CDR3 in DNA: TGTGCCAGCAGGCGACAGGCAGGGAACACTGAAGCTTTCTTT.

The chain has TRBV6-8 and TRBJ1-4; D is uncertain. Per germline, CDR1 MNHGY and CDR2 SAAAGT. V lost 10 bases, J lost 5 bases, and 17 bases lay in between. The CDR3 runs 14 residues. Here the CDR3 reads CAISRGQLNEKLFF. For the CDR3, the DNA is TGTGCCATCTCTAGAGGGCAGCTAAATGAAAAACTGTTTTTT.

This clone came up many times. CDR3 sequence: CASSQRGMWTANYGYTF. CDR3 sequence (DNA): TGCGCCAGCAGCCAACGGGGGATGTGGACAGCTAACTATGGCTACACCTTC. This chain joins TRBV4-1 and TRBJ1-2; tentatively, D is TRBD1 (6 bases). V lost 2 bases and J 0 bases, leaving 16 bases between the germline ends. The CDR3 is 17 amino acids. Germline CDR1 is MGHRA and CDR2 is YSYEKL.